These 3 T cell receptor beta chains originate from one sample sequenced in a study of CXCR3-negative and CXCR3-positive naive CD8 T cells. These receptors have no identified antigens. Findings and limits, study-wide: Comparison of naive cells showed more hydrophobic TRB CDR3s in CXCR3-positive than in CXCR3-negative naive cells.

In preparing the TRB cDNA libraries, 5' RACE with UMI labels was used. TCRdb processed the 5' RACE reads again and assigns one entry to each CDR3 protein, with no DNA. The sample table includes about 120,000 distinct CDR3 sequences. The material sequenced was naive CXCR3+ CD8+ T cells from blood. The subset denotes: CD45RO-CCR7+CD27+CD95- naive CD8+ T cells expressing CXCR3 (TNR3+). The receptor source for this set is a human donor in good health. Some clones in this sample may be carry-over from other donors' samples.

CDR3 loop: CASSLALVNTIYF. The gene calls are TRBV12-3 or TRBV12-4 and TRBJ1-3. CDR3 length: 13 amino acids.

The CDR3 here is CASARGLDDQYF. J is TRBJ2-7 and V is TRBV10-2; TCRdb reports TRBD1, a call that lacks DNA to check it against. The CDR3 has 12 amino acids. Per germline, CDR1 WSHSY and CDR2 SAAADI.

The V gene is TRBV5-6, the J gene TRBJ2-1; TCRdb indicates TRBD2, and absent DNA this call remains unverified. The CDR3 extends over 16 amino acids. Germline CDR1 is SGHDT and CDR2 is YYEEEE. The CDR3 reads CASSPASGHSYNEQFF.